The entry that follows covers one TCR beta chain sequence. The target antigen is unknown. The CDR3 consists of 15 residues. In germline, CDR1 is LGHNA, CDR2 YNFKEQ. The V gene end was trimmed by 0 bases and the J gene end by 8 bases; junction bases not matched to a gene: 6. These data originate in a study of cytomegalovirus exposure and HLA in healthy donors. Whole-study results and caveats: A later analysis by the authors found several of the most significant clusters apparently linked to common viral pathogens. It was about 150 TCR beta chains that were listed as cytomegalovirus-associated. A classifier reportedly called cytomegalovirus status with high sensitivity and specificity. In a later analysis, compared with equally common non-associated chains, HLA-associated beta chains were more expanded.

Use of 60 Vbeta and 13 Jbeta primers characterized the PCR. Assay: immunoSEQ multiplex PCR; the TCRdb copy retains only in-frame clones and omits some. This sample's table has some 200,000 clones. The receptor's source is a girl aged 2 to 9 in good health and CMV-seropositive. The specimen was PBMCs. This chain links TRBV4-2 with TRBJ2-1; 8 bases are a match to TRBD2. This CDR3 reads CASSQDLAGGDEQFF. In DNA form, the CDR3 reads TGTGCCAGCAGCCAAGATTTGGCGGGAGGCGATGAGCAGTTCTTC.